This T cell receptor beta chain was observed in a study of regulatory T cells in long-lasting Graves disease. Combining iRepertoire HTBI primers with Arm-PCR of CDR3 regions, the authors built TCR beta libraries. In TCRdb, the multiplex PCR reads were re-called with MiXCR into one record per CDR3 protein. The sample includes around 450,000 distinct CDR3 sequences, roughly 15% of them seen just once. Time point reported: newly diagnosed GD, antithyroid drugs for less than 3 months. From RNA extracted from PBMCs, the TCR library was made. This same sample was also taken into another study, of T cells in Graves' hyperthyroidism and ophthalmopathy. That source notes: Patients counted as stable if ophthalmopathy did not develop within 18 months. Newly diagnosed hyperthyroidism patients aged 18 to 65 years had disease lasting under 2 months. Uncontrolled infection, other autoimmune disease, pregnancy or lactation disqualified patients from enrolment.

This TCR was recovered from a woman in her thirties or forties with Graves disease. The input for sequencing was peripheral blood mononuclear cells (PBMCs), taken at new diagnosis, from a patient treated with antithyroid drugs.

The CDR3 region has the DNA TGTGCCAGCAGCCGTAGTGGGACAGGGCGAAGTGGCTACACCTTC. Translating gives CASSRSGTGRSGYTF. The chain couples TRBV6-2 or TRBV6-3 to TRBJ1-2, with 9 bases aligning to TRBD1. The junction had 12 bases not matched to a gene; V was cut back by 6 bases and J by 7 bases. This CDR3 contains 15 residues. Germline V gene lookup returns CDR1 MNHEY and CDR2 SVGEGT.